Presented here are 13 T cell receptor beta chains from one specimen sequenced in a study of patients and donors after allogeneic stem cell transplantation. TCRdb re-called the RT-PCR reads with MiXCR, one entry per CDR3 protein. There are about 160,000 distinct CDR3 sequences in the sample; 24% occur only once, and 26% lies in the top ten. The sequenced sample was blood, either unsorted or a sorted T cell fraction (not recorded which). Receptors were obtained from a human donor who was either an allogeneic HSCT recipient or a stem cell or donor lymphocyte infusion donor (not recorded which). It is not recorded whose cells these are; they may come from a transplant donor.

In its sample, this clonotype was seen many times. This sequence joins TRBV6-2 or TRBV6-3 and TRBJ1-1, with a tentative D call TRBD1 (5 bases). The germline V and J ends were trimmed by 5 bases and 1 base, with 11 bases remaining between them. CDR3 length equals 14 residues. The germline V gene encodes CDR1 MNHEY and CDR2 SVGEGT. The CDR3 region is CASSPRGGNTEAFF. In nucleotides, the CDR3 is TGTGCCAGCAGTCCTCGGGGGGGGAACACTGAAGCTTTCTTT.

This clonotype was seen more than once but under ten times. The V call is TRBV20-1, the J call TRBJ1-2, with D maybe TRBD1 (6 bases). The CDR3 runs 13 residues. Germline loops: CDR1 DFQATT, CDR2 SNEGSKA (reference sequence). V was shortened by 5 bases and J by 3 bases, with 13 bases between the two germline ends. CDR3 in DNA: TGCAGTGCTGATACATCAGGGGACTATGGCTACACCTTC. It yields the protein CSADTSGDYGYTF.

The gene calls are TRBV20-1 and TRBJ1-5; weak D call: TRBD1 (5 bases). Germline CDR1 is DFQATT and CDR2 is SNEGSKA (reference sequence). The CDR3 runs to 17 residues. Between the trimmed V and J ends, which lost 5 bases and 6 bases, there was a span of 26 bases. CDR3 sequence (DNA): TGCAGTGCTTGGGCCGCTGGAAGGGTAGGGGTTGGTCAGCCCCAGCATTTT. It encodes CSAWAAGRVGVGQPQHF.

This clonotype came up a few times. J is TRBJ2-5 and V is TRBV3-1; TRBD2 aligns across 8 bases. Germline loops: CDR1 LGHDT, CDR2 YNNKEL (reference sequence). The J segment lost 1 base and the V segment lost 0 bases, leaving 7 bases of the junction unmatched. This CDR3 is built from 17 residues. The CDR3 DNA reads TGTGCCAGCAGCCAAGAGGGAGCGGGAGCTGGCCAAGAGACCCAGTACTTC. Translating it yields CASSQEGAGAGQETQYF.

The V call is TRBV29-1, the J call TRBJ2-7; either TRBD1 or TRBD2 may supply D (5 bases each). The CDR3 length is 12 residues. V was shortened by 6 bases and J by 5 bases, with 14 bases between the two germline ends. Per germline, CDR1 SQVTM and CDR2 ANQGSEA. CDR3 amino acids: CSVNGAPHEQYF. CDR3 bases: TGCAGCGTGAACGGGGCGCCCCACGAGCAGTACTTC.

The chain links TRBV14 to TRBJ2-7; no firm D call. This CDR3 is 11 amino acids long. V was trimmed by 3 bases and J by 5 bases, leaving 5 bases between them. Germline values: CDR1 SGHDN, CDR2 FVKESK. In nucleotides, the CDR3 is TGTGCCAGCAGCCACTTCGACGAGCAGTACTTC. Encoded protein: CASSHFDEQYF.

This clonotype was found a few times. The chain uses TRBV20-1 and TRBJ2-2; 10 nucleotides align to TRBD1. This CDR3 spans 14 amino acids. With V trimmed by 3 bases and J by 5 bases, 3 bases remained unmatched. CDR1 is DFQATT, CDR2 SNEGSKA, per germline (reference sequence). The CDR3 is CSARTGGATGELFF. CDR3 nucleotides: TGCAGTGCTAGGACAGGGGGCGCGACCGGGGAGCTGTTTTTT.

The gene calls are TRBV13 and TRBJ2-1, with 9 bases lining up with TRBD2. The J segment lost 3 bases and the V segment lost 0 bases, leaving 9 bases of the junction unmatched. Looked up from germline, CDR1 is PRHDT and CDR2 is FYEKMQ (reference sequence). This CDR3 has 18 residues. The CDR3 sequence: CASSLGNYGTSRYNEQFF. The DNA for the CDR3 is TGTGCCAGCAGCTTAGGCAATTATGGGACTAGCCGCTACAATGAGCAGTTCTTC.

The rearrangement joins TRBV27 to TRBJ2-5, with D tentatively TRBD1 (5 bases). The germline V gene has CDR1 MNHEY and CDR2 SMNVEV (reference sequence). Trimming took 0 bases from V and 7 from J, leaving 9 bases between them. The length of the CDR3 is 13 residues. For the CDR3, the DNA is TGTGCCAGCAGTTTATCGGGGCGGACGACCCAGTACTTC. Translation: CASSLSGRTTQYF.

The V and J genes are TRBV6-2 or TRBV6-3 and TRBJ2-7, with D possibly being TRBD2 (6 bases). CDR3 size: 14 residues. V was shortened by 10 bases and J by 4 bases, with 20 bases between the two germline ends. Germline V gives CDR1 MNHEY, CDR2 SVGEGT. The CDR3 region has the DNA TGTGCCACCTCTTTTGGAGGGCCGTTTTACGAGCAGTACTTC. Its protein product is CATSFGGPFYEQYF.

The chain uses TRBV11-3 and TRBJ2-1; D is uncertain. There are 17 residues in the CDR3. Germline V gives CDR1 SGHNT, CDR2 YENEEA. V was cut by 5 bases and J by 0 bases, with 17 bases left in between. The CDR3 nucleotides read TGTGCCAGCAGCCCGAGAGGTGATCCGGGCTCCTACAATGAGCAGTTCTTC. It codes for CASSPRGDPGSYNEQFF.

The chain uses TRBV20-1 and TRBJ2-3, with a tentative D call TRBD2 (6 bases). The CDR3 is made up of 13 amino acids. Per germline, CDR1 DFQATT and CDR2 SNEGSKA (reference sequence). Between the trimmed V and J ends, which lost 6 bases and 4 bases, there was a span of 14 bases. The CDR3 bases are TGCAGTGCGGTCGGGAGTGGGCCAGATACGCAGTATTTT. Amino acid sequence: CSAVGSGPDTQYF.

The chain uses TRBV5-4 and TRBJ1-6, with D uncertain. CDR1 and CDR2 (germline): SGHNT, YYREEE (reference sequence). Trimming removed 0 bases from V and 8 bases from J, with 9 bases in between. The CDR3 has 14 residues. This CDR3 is CASSLELSDSPLHF. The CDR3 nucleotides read TGTGCCAGCAGCTTGGAACTGTCGGATTCACCCCTCCACTTT.